This T cell receptor (beta chain) stems from a study of breast tumors, draining lymph nodes, adjacent tissues. The CDR3 is 12 amino acids. Germline lookup yields CDR1 SGHTA and CDR2 FQGNSA. V lost 1 base and J 7 bases, leaving 7 bases between the germline ends. TCRdb re-derived calls from the multiplex PCR reads in MiXCR, one entry per CDR3 protein. The sample holds approximately 100,000 distinct CDR3 sequences, about 29% seen once. Breast cancer patients provided tissue from their axillary draining lymph nodes. V and J are TRBV7-2 and TRBJ1-2; no definite D call. This clonotype was obtained from a female donor with breast cancer. Some clones in this sample may be carry-over from other donors' samples. Input material: axillary lymph node tissue. The CDR3 loop is CASSLVDIGYTF. DNA for the CDR3: TGTGCCAGCAGCTTAGTAGACATTGGCTACACCTTC. Filled out from reference TRBV7-2 and TRBJ1-2, the complete variable domain reads GAGVSQSPSNKVTEKGKDVELRCDPISGHTALYWYRQSLGQGLEFLIYFQGNSAPDKSGLPSDRFSAERTGGSVSTLTIQRTQQEDSAVYLCASSLVDIGYTFGSGTRLTVV.